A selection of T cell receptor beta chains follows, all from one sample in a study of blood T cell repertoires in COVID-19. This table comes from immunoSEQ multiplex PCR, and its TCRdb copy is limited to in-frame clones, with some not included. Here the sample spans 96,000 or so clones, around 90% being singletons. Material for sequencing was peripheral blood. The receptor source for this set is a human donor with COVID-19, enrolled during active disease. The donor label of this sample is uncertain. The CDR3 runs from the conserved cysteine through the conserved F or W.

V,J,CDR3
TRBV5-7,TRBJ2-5,CASSLALGQGETQYF
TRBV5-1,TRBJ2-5,CASSMTGIQETQYF
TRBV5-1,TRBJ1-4,CASSLLTDEKLFF
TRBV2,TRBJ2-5,CASSTGTGGWETQYF
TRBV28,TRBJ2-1,CASNLYGGARVEQFF
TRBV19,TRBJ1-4,CASSTGWDEKLFF
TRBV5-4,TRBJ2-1,CASSPKGYEQFF
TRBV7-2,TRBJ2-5,CASGSGGPAETQYF
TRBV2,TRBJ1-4,CASSLPGTRFSGEKLFF
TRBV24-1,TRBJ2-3,CAYRRDTQYF
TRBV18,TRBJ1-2,CAASGGGDYGYTF
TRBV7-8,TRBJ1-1,CASSFTGTGGPEAFF
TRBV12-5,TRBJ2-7,CASAQFYEQYF
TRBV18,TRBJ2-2,CASSPREGRADGELFF
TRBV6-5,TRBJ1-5,CASSPDSYNQPQHF
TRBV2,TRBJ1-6,CASSQQGAHNSPLHF
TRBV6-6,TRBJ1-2,CASSSLIAGAYGYTF
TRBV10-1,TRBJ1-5,CASSESSGGSNQPQHF
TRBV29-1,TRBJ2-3,CSVEETGGPDTQYF
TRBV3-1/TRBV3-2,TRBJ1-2,CASSQDRGGGYYGYTF
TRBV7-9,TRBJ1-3,CASSSWDSFDFSGNTIYF
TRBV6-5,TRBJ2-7,CASSKHRAGEQYF
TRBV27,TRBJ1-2,CASSLSLRQGNYGYTF
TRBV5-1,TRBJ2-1,CASSSPRGQGNHEQFF
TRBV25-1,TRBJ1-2,CASSDPTRGTGTYGYTF
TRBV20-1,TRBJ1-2,CSAAGSGYTF
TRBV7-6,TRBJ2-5,CASSPGGVLGETQYF
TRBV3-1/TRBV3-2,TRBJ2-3,CASSQVAATTQYF
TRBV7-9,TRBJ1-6,CASTPGGDIASPLHF
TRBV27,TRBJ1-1,CASSSLGQMNTEAFF
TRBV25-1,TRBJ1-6,CASRDAGGNSPLHF
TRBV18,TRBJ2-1,CASSRDRAAEQFF
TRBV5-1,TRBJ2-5,CASSLGEGGETQYF
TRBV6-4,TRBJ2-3,CASSDSEGGPDTQYF
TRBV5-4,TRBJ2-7,CASSFDRAPYEQYF
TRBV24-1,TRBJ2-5,CATSDPQGQETQYF
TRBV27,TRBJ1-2,CASSFRGGAYGYTF
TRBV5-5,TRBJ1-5,CASSLNQGLSNQPQHF
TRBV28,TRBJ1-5,CASVRDFNQPQHF
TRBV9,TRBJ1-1,CASSPGTGWNAEAFF
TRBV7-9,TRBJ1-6,CASSQGAGGIGSPLHF
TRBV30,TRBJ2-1,CAWRSRLGLWHEQFF
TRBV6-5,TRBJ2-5,CASSYAEGETQYF
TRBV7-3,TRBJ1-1,CASRTDRNTEAFF
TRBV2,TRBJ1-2,CASTAQGANYGYTF
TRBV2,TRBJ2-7,CASKGGGYEQYF
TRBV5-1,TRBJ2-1,CASSLLTSGSREQFF
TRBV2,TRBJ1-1,CASTGETKAEAFF
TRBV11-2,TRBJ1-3,CASSLDRGNTIYF
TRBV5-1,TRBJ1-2,CASSLARDRANYGYTF
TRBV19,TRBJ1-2,CASSLGQGAGGYTF
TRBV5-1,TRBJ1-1,CASSPATENTEAFF
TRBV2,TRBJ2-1,CASRGFTSGGTNEQFF